This T cell receptor beta chain was captured in a study of shared clonotypes between healthy human individuals. Broader study findings: Only blood was sampled, and tissue TCR repertoires likely differ from blood ones.

Germline V lookup: CDR1 SQVTM, CDR2 ANQGSEA. Trimming took off 1 base at V and 7 bases at J, with 7 bases between the two ends. The CDR3 consists of 12 residues. Assay: immunoSEQ multiplex PCR; the TCRdb copy retains only in-frame clones and omits some. Here the sample spans about 230,000 clones, 60% to 70% being singletons. In its sample, this clone was seen a few times. Its antigen is not identified. The J gene is TRBJ2-2, the V gene TRBV29-1; D gene unclear. Sequenced input: memory CD4+ T cells sorted from blood. Subset given: CD45RA-negative fraction. This receptor was taken from a man younger than 40 in good health. The CDR3 loop reads CSVEVKFGELFF. In nucleotides, the CDR3 is TGCAGCGTTGAAGTGAAGTTCGGGGAGCTGTTTTTT.